These 8 T cell receptor beta chains came from one sample sequenced in a study of T cell repertoires in cytomegalovirus infection. TCRdb processed the reads anew with MiXCR; each CDR3 protein has one entry. The table includes about 920,000 distinct CDR3 sequences, approximately 33% detected once. The antigens these receptors bind are not known. The sample was cultured CD8+ T cells from PBMCs, taken from culture after CMV antigen stimulation. Source of these receptors: a human donor in good health (CMV status not recorded). Some clones in this sample may be carry-over from other donors' samples.

J is TRBJ2-1 and V is TRBV11-3, with 8 positions matching TRBD1. Germline V lookup: CDR1 SGHNT, CDR2 YENEEA. With V trimmed by 5 bases and J by 5 bases, 8 bases remained unmatched. The CDR3 is 15 residues long. The chain's CDR3 is CASSKQGDPHNEQFF. DNA of the CDR3: TGTGCCAGCAGCAAACAGGGGGATCCTCACAATGAGCAGTTCTTC.

This chain joins TRBV6-1 and TRBJ1-3; TRBD1 might be the D (5 bases). Trimming took 1 base from V and 0 from J, leaving 10 bases between them. Germline-derived CDR1 and CDR2 are MNHNS and SASEGT. This CDR3 has 16 amino acids. The CDR3 spells CASSEGDRYSGNTIYF. The CDR3 DNA reads as TGTGCCAGCAGTGAAGGGGACCGATACTCTGGAAACACCATATATTTT.

This clonotype was seen more than once but under ten times. This chain links TRBV27 with TRBJ2-1; TRBD1 agrees at 8 bases. From germline, CDR1 is MNHEY and CDR2 SMNVEV (reference sequence). This CDR3 has 15 residues. V trimming: 4 bases; J trimming: 0 bases; junction bases outside the gene matches: 2. DNA of the CDR3: TGTGCCAGCAGTTCGACAGGGGTCTCCTACAATGAGCAGTTCTTC. Amino acids: CASSSTGVSYNEQFF.

This chain connects TRBV7-9 to TRBJ2-1; 14 nucleotides align to TRBD2. Looked up from germline, CDR1 is SEHNR and CDR2 is FQNEAQ (reference sequence). V shed 5 bases, J shed 10 bases, and the junction held 7 bases outside the gene matches. The CDR3 is 15 amino acids. The CDR3 coding sequence is TGTGCCAGCAGCAAGACTAGCGGGGGGGTATTCGAGCAGTTCTTC. Translating it yields CASSKTSGGVFEQFF.

This clonotype was detected only a few times. This chain uses TRBV19 with TRBJ1-5; no definite D call. The germline V gene encodes CDR1 LNHDA and CDR2 SQIVND (reference sequence). Trimming removed 3 bases from V and 0 bases from J, with 6 bases in between. This CDR3 has 14 residues. The CDR3 coding sequence is TGTGCCAGTAGTATGGGCGTTAGCAATCAGCCCCAGCATTTT. Translated, it gives CASSMGVSNQPQHF.

This clonotype was picked up many times. The V and J genes are TRBV7-2 and TRBJ1-3; D ambiguous. V was clipped by 1 base and J by 4 bases, with 11 bases between them. Germline V lookup: CDR1 SGHTA, CDR2 FQGNSA. The CDR3 contains 15 residues. CDR3 sequence: CASSLDRSAGNTIYF. The CDR3 coding sequence is TGTGCCAGCAGCTTAGATCGCAGTGCCGGAAACACCATATATTTT.

As for this clonotype: A junction end diverges from the germline sequence, so it may reflect a read error. The rearrangement uses TRBV7-7 and TRBJ2-5; 9 bases agree with TRBD2. This CDR3 spans 13 amino acids. Germline V gene data show CDR1 as SSHAT and CDR2 as FNYEAQ (reference sequence). CDR3 in DNA: TGTGCTAGCAGCCCTACTAGCGGGGAGACCCAGTACTTC. It encodes CASSPTSGETQYF.

The chain is built from TRBV12-5 and TRBJ1-2; a possible D gene is TRBD1 (6 bases). CDR3 length: 13 amino acids. Germline V gene data show CDR1 as LGHNT and CDR2 as FRNRAP. V dropped 5 bases and J dropped 6 bases, with 13 bases sitting between them. CDR3 sequence: CASGPGGWDGYTF. CDR3 DNA sequence: TGTGCTAGTGGTCCCGGGGGCTGGGATGGCTACACCTTC.